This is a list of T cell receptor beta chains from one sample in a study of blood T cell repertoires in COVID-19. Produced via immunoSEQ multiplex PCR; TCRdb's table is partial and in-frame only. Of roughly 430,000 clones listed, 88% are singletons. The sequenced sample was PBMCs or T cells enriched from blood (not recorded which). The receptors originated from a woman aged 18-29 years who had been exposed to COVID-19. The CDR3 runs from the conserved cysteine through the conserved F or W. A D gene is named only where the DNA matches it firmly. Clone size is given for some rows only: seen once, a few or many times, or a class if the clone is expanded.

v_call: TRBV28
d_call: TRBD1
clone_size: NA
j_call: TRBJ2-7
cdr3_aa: CASISGTGAYEQYF
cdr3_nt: TGTGCCAGCATCTCCGGGACAGGGGCCTACGAGCAGTACTTC

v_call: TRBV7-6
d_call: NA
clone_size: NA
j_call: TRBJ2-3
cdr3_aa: CASSLRGVGDTQYF
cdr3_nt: TGTGCCAGCAGCTTACGCGGGGTGGGAGATACGCAGTATTTT

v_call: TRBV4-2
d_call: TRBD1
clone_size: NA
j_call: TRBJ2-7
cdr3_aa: CASSQDSGTGKWEQYF
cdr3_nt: TGTGCCAGCAGCCAAGATTCCGGGACAGGGAAGTGGGAGCAGTACTTC

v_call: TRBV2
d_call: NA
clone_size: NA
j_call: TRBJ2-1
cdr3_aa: CASSDRPDTYNEQFF
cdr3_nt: TGTGCCAGCAGTGATAGGCCGGACACCTACAATGAGCAGTTCTTC

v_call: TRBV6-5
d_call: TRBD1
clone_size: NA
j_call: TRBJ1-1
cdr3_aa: CASSRDRSAFF
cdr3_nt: TGTGCCAGCAGCCGGGACAGATCAGCTTTCTTT

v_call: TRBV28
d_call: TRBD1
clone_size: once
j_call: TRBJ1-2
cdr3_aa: CASSPPERTGVSAHYGYTF
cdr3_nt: TGTGCCAGCAGTCCCCCGGAGAGGACAGGAGTATCGGCACACTATGGCTACACCTTC

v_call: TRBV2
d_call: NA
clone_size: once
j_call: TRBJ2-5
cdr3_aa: CATAEGPETQYF
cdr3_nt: TGTGCCACCGCGGAGGGCCCGGAGACCCAGTACTTC

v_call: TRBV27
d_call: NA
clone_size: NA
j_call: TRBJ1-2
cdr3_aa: CASSSHRDGYTF
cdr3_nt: TGTGCCAGCAGTTCCCACAGGGATGGCTACACCTTC

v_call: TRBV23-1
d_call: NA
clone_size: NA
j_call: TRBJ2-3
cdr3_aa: CASSHTGSTDTQYF
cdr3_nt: TGCGCCAGCAGTCATACAGGGAGCACAGATACGCAGTATTTT

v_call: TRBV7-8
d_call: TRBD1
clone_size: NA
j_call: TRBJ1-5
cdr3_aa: CASSLASRDRRNQPQHF
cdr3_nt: TGTGCCAGCAGCTTAGCGTCCCGGGACAGGCGCAATCAGCCCCAGCATTTT

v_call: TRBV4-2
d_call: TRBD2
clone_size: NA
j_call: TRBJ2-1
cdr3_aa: CASSSYGAGGNEQFF
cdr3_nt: TGTGCCAGCAGCTCCTACGGAGCGGGAGGGAATGAGCAGTTCTTC

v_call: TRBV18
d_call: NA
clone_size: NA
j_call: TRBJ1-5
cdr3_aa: CASSPPSGGGYSNQPQHF
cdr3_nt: TGTGCCAGCTCACCACCAAGCGGGGGCGGGTATAGCAATCAGCCCCAGCATTTT

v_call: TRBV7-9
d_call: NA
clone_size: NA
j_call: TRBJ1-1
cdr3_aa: CASSLPRAEAFF
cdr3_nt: TGTGCCAGCAGCTTACCCAGGGCTGAAGCTTTCTTT

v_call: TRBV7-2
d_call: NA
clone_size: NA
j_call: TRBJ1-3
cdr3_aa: CASSLAGAAGNTIYF
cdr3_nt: TGTGCCAGCAGCTTGGCGGGGGCAGCTGGAAACACCATATATTTT

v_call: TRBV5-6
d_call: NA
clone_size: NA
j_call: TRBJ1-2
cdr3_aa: CASSLADGYGYTF
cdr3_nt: TGTGCCAGCAGCCTAGCCGACGGCTATGGCTACACCTTC

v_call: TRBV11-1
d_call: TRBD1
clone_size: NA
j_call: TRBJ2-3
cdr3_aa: CASSDGTGEADTQYF
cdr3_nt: TGTGCCAGCAGCGACGGGACAGGGGAAGCGGATACGCAGTATTTT

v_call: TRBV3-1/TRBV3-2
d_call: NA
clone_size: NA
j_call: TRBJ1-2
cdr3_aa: CASSHGGPGGYTF
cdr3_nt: TGTGCCAGCAGCCATGGAGGTCCGGGCGGCTACACCTTC

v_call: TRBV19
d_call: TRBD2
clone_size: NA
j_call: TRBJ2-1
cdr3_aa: CASSSLAGGYNEQFF
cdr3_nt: TGTGCCAGTAGTTCCTTAGCGGGAGGTTACAATGAGCAGTTCTTC

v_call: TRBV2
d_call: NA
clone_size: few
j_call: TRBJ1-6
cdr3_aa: CASSEVVSSYNSPLHF
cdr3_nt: TGTGCCAGCAGTGAGGTGGTGAGCTCCTATAATTCACCCCTCCACTTT

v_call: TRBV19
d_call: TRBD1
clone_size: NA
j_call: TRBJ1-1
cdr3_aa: CASSRDSTNTEAFF
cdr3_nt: TGTGCCAGTAGTAGGGACAGCACGAACACTGAAGCTTTCTTT

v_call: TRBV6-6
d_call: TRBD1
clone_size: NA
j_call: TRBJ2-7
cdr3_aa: CASSYPPGTGIYEQYF
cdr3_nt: TGTGCCAGCAGTTACCCGCCGGGGACAGGGATCTACGAGCAGTACTTC

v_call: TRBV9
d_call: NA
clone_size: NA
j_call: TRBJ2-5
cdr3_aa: CASSAYARQEQETQYF
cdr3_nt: TGTGCCAGCAGCGCCTACGCCAGACAGGAACAAGAGACCCAGTACTTC

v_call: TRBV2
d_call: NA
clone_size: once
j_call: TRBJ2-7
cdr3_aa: CASSDPERSYEQYF
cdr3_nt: TGTGCCAGCAGTGATCCAGAAAGATCCTACGAGCAGTACTTC

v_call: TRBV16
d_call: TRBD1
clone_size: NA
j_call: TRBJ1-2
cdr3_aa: CASSSDRQGLRGYTF
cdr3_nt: TGTGCCAGCAGTTCAGACCGACAGGGACTCAGAGGCTACACCTTC

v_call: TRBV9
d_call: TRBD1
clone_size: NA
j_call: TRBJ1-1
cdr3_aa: CASSVDRGDYTEAFF
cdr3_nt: TGTGCCAGCAGCGTAGACAGGGGTGATTACACTGAAGCTTTCTTT

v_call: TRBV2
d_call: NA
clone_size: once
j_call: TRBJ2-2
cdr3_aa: CASSGRRSTGELFF
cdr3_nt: TGTGCCAGCAGTGGGAGGCGGAGCACCGGGGAGCTGTTTTTT

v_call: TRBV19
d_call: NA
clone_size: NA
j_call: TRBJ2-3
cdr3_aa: CASSMAQGFVDTQYF
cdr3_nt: TGTGCCAGTAGTATGGCCCAGGGGTTTGTCGATACGCAGTATTTT

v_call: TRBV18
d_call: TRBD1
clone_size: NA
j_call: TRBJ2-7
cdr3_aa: CASSPVTGTYEQYF
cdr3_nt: TGTGCCAGCTCACCGGTGACAGGGACCTACGAGCAGTACTTC

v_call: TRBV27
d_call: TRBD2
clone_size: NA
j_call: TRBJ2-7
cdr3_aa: CASNPSGSNEQYF
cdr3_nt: TGTGCCAGCAACCCTAGCGGGAGCAACGAGCAGTACTTC

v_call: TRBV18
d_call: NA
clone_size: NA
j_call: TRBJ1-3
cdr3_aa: CASARQNLGNTIYF
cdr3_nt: TGTGCCAGCGCCAGACAGAACCTTGGAAACACCATATATTTT

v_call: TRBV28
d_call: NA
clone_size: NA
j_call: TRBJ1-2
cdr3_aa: CASSLRQGHYGYTF
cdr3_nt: TGTGCCAGCAGTTTACGCCAGGGTCACTATGGCTACACCTTC

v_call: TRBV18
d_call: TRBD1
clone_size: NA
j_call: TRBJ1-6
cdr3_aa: CASSLQGRGDSPLHF
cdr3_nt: TGTGCCAGCTCACTACAGGGGCGGGGGGATTCACCCCTCCACTTT

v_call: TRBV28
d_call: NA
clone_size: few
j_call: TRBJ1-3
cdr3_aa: CASSLRSTKGPGNTIYF
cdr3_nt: TGTGCCAGCAGTTTGAGATCCACGAAGGGGCCTGGAAACACCATATATTTT

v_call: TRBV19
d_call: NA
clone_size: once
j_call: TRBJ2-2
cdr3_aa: CASSASGTRNTGELFF
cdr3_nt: TGTGCCAGTAGTGCTTCCGGGACAAGAAACACCGGGGAGCTGTTTTTT

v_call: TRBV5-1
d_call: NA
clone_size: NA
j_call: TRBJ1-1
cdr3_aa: CASSFREKTEAFF
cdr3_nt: TGCGCCAGCAGCTTTAGGGAGAAGACTGAAGCTTTCTTT

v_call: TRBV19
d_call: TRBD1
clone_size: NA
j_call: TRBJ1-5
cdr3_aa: CASSPGTGGTQPQHF
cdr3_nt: TGTGCCAGTAGTCCTGGAACAGGGGGCACTCAGCCCCAGCATTTT

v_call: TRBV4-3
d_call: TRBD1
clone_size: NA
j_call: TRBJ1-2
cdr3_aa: CASSPRAGTGVYGYTF
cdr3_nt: TGCGCCAGCAGCCCGCGGGCCGGGACAGGGGTATATGGCTACACCTTC

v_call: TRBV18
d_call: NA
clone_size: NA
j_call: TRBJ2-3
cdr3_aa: CASSPSSGDTQYF
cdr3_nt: TGTGCCAGCTCACCGTCGTCGGGAGATACGCAGTATTTT

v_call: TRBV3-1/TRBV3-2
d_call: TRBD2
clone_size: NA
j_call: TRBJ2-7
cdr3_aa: CASSPYLAVGPYEQYF
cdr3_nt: TGTGCCAGCAGCCCCTATCTAGCGGTGGGGCCCTACGAGCAGTACTTC

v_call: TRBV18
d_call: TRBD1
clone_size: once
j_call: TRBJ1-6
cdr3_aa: CASSRGQSSSYNSPLHF
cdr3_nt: TGTGCCAGCTCAAGGGGACAGAGTAGCTCCTATAATTCACCCCTCCACTTT

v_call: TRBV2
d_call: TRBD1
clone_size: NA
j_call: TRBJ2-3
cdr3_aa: CASRIDRATDTQYF
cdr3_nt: TGTGCCAGCAGGATAGACAGGGCTACAGATACGCAGTATTTT

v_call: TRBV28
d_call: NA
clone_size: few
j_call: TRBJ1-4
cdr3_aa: CASSDNRKFATNEKLFF
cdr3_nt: TGTGCCAGCAGTGATAACAGGAAGTTTGCAACTAATGAAAAACTGTTTTTT

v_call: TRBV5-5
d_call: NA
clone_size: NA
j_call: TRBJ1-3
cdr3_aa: CASSFGGSGNTIYF
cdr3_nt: TGTGCCAGCAGCTTTGGCGGATCTGGAAACACCATATATTTT

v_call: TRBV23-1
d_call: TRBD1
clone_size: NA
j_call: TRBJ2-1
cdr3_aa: CASAPQGGASLSSNEQFF
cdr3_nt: TGCGCCAGCGCACCACAGGGGGGCGCTTCCCTTAGCTCCAATGAGCAGTTCTTC

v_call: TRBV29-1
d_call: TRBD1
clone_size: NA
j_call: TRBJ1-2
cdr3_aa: CSVDLRTGPVADYGYTF
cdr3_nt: TGCAGCGTTGACCTCAGGACAGGGCCGGTTGCTGACTATGGCTACACCTTC

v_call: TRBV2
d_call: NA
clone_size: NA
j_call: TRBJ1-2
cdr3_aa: CASRETNYGYTF
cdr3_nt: TGTGCCAGCAGGGAGACGAATTATGGCTACACCTTC

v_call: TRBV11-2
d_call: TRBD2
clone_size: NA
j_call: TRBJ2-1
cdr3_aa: CASSPPTSGAPGIGNEQFF
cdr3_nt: TGTGCCAGCAGCCCCCCGACTAGCGGGGCCCCTGGGATTGGAAATGAGCAGTTCTTC

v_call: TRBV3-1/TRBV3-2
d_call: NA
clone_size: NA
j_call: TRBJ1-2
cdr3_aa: CASSPGQRGYGYTF
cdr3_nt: TGTGCCAGCAGCCCGGGACAAAGAGGTTATGGCTACACCTTC

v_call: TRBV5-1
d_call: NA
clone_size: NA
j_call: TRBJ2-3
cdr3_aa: CASSLRTASTDTQYF
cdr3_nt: TGCGCCAGCAGCCTGCGGACAGCTAGCACAGATACGCAGTATTTT

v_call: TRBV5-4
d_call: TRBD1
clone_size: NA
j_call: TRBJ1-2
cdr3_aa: CASSLGGQGSIFNYGYTF
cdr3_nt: TGTGCCAGCAGCTTGGGAGGACAGGGATCAATCTTCAACTATGGCTACACCTTC

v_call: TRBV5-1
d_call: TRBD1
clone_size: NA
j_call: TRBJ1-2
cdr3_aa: CASSRTTGDHGYTF
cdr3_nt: TGCGCCAGCAGCCGAACCACAGGGGATCATGGCTACACCTTC

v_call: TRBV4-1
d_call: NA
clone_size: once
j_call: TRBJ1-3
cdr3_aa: CASSQDPTGPSGNTIYF
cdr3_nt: TGCGCCAGCAGCCAAGATCCGACAGGACCCTCTGGAAACACCATATATTTT

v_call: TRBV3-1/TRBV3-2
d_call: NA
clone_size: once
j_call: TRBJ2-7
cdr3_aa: CASSRGAKYEQYF
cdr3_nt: TGTGCCAGCAGCCGAGGAGCTAAATACGAGCAGTACTTC

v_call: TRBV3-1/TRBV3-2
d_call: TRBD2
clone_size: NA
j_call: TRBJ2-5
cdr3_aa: CASSPSGGASETQYF
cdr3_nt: TGTGCCAGCAGTCCTAGCGGGGGGGCCAGTGAGACCCAGTACTTC